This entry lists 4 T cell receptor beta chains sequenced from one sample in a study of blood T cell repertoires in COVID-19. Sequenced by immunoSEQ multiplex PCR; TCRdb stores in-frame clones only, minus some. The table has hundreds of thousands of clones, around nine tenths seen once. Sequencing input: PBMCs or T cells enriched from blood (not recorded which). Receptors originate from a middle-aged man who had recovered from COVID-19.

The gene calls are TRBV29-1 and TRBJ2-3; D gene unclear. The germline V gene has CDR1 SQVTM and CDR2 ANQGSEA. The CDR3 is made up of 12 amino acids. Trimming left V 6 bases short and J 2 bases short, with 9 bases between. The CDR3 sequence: CSVALVTDTQYF. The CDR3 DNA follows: TGCAGCGTCGCTCTAGTCACAGATACGCAGTATTTT.

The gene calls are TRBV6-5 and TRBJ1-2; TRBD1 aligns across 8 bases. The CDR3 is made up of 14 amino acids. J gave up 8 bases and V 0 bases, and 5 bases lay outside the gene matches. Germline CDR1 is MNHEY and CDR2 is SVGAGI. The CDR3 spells CASSYSGQVRGYTF. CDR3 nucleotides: TGTGCCAGCAGTTACTCGGGACAGGTTCGAGGCTACACCTTC.

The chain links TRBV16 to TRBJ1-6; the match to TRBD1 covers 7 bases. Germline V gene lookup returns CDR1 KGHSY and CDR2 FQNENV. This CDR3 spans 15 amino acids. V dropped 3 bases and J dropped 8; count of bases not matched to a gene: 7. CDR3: CASSHFDRVDSPLHF. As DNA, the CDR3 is TGTGCCAGCAGCCATTTCGACAGGGTGGATTCACCCCTCCACTTT. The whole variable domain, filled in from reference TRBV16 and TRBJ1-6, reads GEEVAQTPKHLVRGEGQKAKLYCAPIKGHSYVFWYQQVLKNEFKFLISFQNENVFDETGMPKERFSAKCLPNSPCSLEIQATKLEDSAVYFCASSHFDRVDSPLHFGNGTRLTVT.

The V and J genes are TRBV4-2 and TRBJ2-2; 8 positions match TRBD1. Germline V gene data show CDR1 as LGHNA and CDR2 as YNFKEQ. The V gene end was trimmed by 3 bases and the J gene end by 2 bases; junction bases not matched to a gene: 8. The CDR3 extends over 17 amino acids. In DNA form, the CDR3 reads TGTGCCAGCAGCCAGATGACAGGGGCGAATAACACCGGGGAGCTGTTTTTT. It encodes CASSQMTGANNTGELFF.